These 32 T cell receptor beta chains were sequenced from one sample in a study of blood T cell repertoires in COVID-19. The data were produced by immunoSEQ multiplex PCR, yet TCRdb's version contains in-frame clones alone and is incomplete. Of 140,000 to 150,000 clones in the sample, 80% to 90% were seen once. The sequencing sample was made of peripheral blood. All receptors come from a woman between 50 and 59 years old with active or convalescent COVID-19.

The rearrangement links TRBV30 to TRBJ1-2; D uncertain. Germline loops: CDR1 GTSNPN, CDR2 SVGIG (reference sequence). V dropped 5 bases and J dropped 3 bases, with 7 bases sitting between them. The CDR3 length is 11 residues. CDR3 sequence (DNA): TGTGCCTGGTTCAACTACTATGGCTACACCTTC. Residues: CAWFNYYGYTF.

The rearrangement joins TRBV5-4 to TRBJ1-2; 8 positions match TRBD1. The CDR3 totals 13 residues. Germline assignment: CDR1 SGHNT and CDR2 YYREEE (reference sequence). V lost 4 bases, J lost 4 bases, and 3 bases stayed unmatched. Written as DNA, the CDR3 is TGTGCCAGCAGCGGGGGACAGGCCTATGGCTACACCTTC. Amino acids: CASSGGQAYGYTF.

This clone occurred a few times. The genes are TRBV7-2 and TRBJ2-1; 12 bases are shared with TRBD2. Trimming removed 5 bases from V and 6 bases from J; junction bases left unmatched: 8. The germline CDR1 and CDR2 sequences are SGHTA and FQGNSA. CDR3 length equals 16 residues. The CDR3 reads CASSAGLAGGSNEQFF. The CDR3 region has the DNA TGTGCCAGCAGCGCAGGGCTAGCGGGAGGGTCCAATGAGCAGTTCTTC.

In DNA form, the CDR3 reads TGTGCCAGCAGCCAGCCTGGGACAGGGAACACTGAAGCTTTCTTT. Its protein product is CASSQPGTGNTEAFF. The chain employs TRBV4-2 and TRBJ1-1; 8 positions agree with TRBD1. The CDR3 loop spans 15 amino acids. CDR1 and CDR2 (germline): LGHNA, YNFKEQ. V was pared by 3 bases and J by 1 base, with 4 bases of the junction left unmatched.

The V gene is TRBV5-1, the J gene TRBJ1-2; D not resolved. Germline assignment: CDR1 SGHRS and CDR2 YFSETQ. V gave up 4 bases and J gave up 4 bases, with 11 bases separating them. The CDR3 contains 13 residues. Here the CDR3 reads CASSQDGAYGYTF. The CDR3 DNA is TGCGCCAGCAGCCAAGACGGAGCCTATGGCTACACCTTC.

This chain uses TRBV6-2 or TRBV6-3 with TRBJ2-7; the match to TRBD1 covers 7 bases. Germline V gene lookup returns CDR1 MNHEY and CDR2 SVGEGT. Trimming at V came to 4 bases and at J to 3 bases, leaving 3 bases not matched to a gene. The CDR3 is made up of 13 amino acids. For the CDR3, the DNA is TGTGCCAGCAGTTTACACAGGGGCTACGAGCAGTACTTC. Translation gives CASSLHRGYEQYF.

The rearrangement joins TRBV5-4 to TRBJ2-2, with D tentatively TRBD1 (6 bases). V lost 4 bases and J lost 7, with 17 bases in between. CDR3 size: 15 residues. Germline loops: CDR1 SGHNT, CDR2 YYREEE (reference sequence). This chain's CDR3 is CASSPDSPRVGELFF. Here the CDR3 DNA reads TGTGCCAGCAGCCCGGACAGCCCTCGGGTCGGGGAGCTGTTTTTT.

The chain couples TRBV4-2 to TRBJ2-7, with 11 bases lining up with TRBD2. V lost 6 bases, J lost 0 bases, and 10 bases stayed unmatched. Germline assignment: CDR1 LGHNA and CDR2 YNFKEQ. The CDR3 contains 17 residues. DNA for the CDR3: TGTGCCAGCAGTCCACTAGCGGGGGCCCCGAGCTCCTACGAGCAGTACTTC. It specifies CASSPLAGAPSSYEQYF.

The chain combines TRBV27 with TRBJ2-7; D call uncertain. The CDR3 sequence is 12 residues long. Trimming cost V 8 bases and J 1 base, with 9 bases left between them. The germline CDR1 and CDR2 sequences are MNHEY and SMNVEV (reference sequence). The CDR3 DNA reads TGTGCCAGCGGTCGGTATTCCTACGAGCAGTACTTC. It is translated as CASGRYSYEQYF.

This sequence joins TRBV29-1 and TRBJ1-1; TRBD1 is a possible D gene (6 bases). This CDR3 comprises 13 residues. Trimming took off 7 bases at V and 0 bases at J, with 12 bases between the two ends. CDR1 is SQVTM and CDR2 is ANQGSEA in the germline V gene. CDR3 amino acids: CSGRTAMNTEAFF. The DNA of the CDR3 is TGCAGCGGAAGGACAGCAATGAACACTGAAGCTTTCTTT.

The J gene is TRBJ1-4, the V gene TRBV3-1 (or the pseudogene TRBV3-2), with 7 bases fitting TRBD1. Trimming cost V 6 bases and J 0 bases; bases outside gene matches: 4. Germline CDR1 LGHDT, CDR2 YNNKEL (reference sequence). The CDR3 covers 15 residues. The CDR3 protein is CASRQGPATNEKLFF. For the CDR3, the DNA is TGTGCCAGCAGACAGGGGCCAGCAACTAATGAAAAACTGTTTTTT.

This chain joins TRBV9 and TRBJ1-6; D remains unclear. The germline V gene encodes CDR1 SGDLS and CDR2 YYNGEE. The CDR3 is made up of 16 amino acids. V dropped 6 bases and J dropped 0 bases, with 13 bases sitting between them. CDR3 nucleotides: TGTGCCAGCACCCTCGGATCTAGCTCCTATAATTCACCCCTCCACTTT. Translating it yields CASTLGSSSYNSPLHF.

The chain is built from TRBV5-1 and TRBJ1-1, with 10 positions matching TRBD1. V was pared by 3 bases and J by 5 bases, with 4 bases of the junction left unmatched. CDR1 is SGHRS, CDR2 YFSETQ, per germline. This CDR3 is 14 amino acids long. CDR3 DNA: TGCGCCAGCAGCTCTAGGACAGGGGGTACTGAAGCTTTCTTT. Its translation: CASSSRTGGTEAFF.

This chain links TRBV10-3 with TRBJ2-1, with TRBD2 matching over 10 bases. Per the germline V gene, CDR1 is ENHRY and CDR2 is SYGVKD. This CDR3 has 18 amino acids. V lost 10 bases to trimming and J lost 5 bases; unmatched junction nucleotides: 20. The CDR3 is CATGGRAGGLAENNEQFF. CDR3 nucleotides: TGTGCCACTGGGGGCAGGGCAGGAGGACTAGCGGAGAACAATGAGCAGTTCTTC.

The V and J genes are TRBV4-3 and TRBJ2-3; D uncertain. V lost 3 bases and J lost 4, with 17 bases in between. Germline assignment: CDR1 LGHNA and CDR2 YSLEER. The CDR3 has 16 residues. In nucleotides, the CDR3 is TGCGCCAGCAGCCAGACCACCCTTCTTGGGCCAGATACGCAGTATTTT. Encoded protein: CASSQTTLLGPDTQYF.

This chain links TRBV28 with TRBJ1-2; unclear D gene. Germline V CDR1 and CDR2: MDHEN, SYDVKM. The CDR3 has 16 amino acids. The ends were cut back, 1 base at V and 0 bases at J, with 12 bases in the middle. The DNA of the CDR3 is TGTGCCAGCAGTTTATACGGGGAGCCCCCTAACTATGGCTACACCTTC. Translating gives CASSLYGEPPNYGYTF.

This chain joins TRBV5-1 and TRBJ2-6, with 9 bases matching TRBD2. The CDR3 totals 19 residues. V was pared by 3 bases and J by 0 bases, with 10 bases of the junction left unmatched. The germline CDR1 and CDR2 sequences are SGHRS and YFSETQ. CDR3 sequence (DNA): TGCGCCAGCAGCTCGGGTTCAAGCGGGGGGTCCTCTGGGGCCAACGTCCTGACTTTC. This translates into CASSSGSSGGSSGANVLTF.

The CDR3 region has the DNA TGTGCCTGGAGTGGCCCCGGGACAGGTATATACGAGCAGTACTTC. It codes for CAWSGPGTGIYEQYF. The genes are TRBV30 and TRBJ2-7, with 8 bases that match TRBD1. The CDR3 loop spans 15 amino acids. The trim removed 1 base at V and 4 bases at J, leaving 9 bases unmatched. CDR1 and CDR2 (germline): GTSNPN, SVGIG (reference sequence).

This chain's CDR3 is CASSLQGAHTEAFF. In nucleotides, the CDR3 is TGTGCCAGCAGTCTACAGGGAGCGCACACTGAAGCTTTCTTT. The chain employs TRBV27 and TRBJ1-1, with a weak D call TRBD1 (6 bases). Germline values: CDR1 MNHEY, CDR2 SMNVEV (reference sequence). The V gene lost 5 bases and the J gene lost 3 bases, with 13 bases spanning the gap. CDR3 length equals 14 residues.

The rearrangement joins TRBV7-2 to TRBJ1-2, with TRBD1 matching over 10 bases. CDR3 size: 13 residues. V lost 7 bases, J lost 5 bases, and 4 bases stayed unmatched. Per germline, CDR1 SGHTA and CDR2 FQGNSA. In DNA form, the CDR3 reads TGTGCCAGCACCAGACAGGGGGCATATGGCTACACCTTC. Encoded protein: CASTRQGAYGYTF.

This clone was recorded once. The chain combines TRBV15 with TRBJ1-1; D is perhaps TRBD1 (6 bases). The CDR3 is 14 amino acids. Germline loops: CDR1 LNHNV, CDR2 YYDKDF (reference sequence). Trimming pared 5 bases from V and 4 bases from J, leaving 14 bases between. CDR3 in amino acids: CATSSRGAGTEAFF. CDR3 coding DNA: TGTGCCACCAGCTCCAGGGGTGCGGGCACTGAAGCTTTCTTT.

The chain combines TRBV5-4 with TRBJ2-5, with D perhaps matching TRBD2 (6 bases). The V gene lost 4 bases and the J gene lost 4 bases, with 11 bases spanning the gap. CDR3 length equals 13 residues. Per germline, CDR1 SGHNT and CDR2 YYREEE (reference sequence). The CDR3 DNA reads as TGTGCCAGCAGCAACCGGGACTTAGAGACCCAGTACTTC. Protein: CASSNRDLETQYF.

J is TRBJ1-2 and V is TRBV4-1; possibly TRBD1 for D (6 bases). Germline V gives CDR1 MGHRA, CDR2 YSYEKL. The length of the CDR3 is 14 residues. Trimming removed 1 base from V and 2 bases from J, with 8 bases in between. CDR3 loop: CASSQVGTNYGYTF. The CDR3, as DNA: TGCGCCAGCAGCCAAGTAGGGACAAACTATGGCTACACCTTC.

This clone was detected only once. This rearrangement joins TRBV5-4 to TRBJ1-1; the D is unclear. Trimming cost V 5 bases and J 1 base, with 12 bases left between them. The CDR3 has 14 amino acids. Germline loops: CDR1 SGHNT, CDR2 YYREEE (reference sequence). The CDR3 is CASSRGGPNTEAFF. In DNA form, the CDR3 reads TGTGCCAGCAGTCGTGGTGGGCCGAACACTGAAGCTTTCTTT.

CDR3 sequence: CASSPVGQGVGYGYTF. As DNA, the CDR3 is TGTGCCAGCAGCCCTGTGGGACAGGGGGTTGGCTATGGCTACACCTTC. The rearrangement joins TRBV7-2 to TRBJ1-2, with TRBD1 matching over 11 bases. Germline values: CDR1 SGHTA, CDR2 FQGNSA. The length of the CDR3 is 16 residues. J was trimmed by 4 bases and V by 5 bases; bases with no gene match: 9.

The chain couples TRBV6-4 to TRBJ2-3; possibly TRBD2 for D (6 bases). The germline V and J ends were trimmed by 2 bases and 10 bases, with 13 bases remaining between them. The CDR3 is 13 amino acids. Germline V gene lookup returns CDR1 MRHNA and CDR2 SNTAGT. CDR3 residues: CASSDVSGTSQYF. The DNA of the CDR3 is TGTGCCAGCAGTGACGTTTCCGGGACTTCGCAGTATTTT.

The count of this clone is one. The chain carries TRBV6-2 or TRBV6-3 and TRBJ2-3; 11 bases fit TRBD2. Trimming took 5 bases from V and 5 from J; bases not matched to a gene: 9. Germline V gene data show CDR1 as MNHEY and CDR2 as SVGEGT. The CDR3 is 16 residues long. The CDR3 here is CASSGSGTSGRDTQYF. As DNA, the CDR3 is TGTGCCAGCAGTGGCTCCGGGACTAGCGGAAGAGATACGCAGTATTTT.

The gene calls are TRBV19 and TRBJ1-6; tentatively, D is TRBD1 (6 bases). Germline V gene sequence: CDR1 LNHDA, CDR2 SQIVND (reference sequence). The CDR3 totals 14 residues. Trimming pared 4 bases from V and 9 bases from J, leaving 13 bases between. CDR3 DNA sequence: TGTGCCAGTAGTAGGGCCGGACAGCTTTCACCCCTCCACTTT. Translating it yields CASSRAGQLSPLHF. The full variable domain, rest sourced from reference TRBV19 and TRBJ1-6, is DGGITQSPKYLFRKEGQNVTLSCEQNLNHDAMYWYRQDPGQGLRLIYYSQIVNDFQKGDIAEGYSVSREKKESFPLTVTSAQKNPTAFYLCASSRAGQLSPLHFGNGTRLTVT.

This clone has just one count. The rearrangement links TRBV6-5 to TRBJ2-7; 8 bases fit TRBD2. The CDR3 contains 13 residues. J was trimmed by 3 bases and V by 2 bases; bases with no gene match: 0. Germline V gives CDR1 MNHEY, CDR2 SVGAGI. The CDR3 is CASSYGTSYEQYF. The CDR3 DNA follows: TGTGCCAGCAGTTACGGGACTAGCTACGAGCAGTACTTC.

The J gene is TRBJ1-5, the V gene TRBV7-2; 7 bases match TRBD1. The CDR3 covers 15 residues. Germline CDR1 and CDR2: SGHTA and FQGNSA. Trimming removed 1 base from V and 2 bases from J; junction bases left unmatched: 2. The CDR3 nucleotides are TGTGCCAGCAGCTTAGACAGGGGAGGCAATCAGCCCCAGCATTTT. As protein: CASSLDRGGNQPQHF.

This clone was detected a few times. The CDR3 nucleotides are TGCAGCGCGACGACAGGGAGGAACCAGCCCCAGCATTTT. Translation gives CSATTGRNQPQHF. The chain uses TRBV29-1 and TRBJ1-5; the match to TRBD1 covers 7 bases. Germline-derived CDR1 and CDR2 are SQVTM and ANQGSEA. The V gene end was trimmed by 7 bases and the J gene end by 7 bases; junction bases not matched to a gene: 10. The CDR3 length is 13 residues.

CDR3 bases: TGTGCCAGCAGTCCTCGGGACTCTGGAAACACCATATATTTT. Its protein product is CASSPRDSGNTIYF. V is TRBV28 and J is TRBJ1-3; no firm D call. Trimming cost V 5 bases and J 0 bases, with 8 bases left between them. Germline V gene data show CDR1 as MDHEN and CDR2 as SYDVKM. This CDR3 has 14 amino acids.